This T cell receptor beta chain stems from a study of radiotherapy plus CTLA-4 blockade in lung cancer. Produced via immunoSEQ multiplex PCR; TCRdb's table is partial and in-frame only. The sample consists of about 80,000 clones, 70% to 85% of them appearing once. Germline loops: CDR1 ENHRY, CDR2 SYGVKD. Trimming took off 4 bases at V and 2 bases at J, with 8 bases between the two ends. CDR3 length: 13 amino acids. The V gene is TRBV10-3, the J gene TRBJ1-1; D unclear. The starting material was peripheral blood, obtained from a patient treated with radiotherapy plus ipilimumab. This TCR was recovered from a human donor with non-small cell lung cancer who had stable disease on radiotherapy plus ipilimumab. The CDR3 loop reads CAISVQQNTEAFF. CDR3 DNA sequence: TGTGCCATCAGTGTGCAACAAAACACTGAAGCTTTCTTT.